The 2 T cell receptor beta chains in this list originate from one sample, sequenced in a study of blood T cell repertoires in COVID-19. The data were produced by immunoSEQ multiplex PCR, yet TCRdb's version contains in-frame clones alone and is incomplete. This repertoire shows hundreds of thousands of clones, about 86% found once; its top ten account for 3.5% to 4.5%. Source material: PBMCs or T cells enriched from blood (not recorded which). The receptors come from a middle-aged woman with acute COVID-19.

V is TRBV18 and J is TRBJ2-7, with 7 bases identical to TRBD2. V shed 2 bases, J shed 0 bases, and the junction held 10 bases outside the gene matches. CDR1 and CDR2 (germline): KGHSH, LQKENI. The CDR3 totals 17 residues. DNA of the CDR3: TGTGCCAGCTCACCAATAAATCCTAGCGGACCCTCCTACGAGCAGTACTTC. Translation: CASSPINPSGPSYEQYF. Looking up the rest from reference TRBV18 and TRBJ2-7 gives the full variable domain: NAGVMQNPRHLVRRRGQEARLRCSPMKGHSHVYWYRQLPEEGLKFMVYLQKENIIDESGMPKERFSAEFPKEGPSILRIQQVVRGDSAAYFCASSPINPSGPSYEQYFGPGTRLTVT.

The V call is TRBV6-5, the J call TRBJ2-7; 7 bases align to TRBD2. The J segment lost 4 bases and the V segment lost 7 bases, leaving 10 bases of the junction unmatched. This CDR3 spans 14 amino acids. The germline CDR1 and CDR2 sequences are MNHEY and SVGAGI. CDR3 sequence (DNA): TGTGCCAGCACGCCGGCTAGCGGAGTTTACGAGCAGTACTTC. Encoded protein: CASTPASGVYEQYF.